This section outlines one TCR beta chain sequence together with its context. These data come from a study of cytomegalovirus exposure and HLA in healthy donors. Whereas donors were nominally healthy upon sampling, unrecorded immune exposures were probable. Germline CDR1 and CDR2: MNHNS and SASEGT. The CDR3 is 15 amino acids. Trimming left V 7 bases short and J 2 bases short, with 16 bases between. The PCR made use of 60 Vbeta and 13 Jbeta primers. Profiling relied on immunoSEQ multiplex PCR, and the TCRdb table lists in-frame clones only, not all of them. The table records under 200,000 clones, over 75% of them present only once.

The material sequenced was PBMCs. This sequence originates from a human donor in good health. The genes are TRBV6-1 and TRBJ2-3, with D uncertain. CDR3 bases: TGTGCCAGCACCGCGTTGAGGCACCCCACAGATACGCAGTATTTT. It specifies CASTALRHPTDTQYF.